This entry lists 20 T cell receptor beta chains sequenced from one sample in a study of breast tumors, draining lymph nodes, adjacent tissues. TCRdb analysed the multiplex PCR reads with MiXCR anew, one entry per CDR3 protein. The sample comprises under 75,000 distinct CDR3 sequences, approximately 57% of which are singletons, and around a fifth rests with the top ten. Sequencing was done on a sample of breast tumor tissue. The receptors shown here come from a female donor with breast cancer. Some clones in this sample may be carry-over from other donors' samples.

In regard to this clonotype: This may come from a read error, since a much larger clone is one base off. In this CDR3 the conserved last residue, phenylalanine or tryptophan, is missing, so a read error is likely. The J gene is TRBJ1-1, the V gene TRBV7-2, with D unclear. CDR1 and CDR2 (germline): SGHTA, FQGNSA. The V end lost 7 bases, the J end lost 1 base, and 7 bases lay between the germline ends. The CDR3 is made up of 12 amino acids. CDR3 DNA: TGTGCCAGCACCCGGGGGAACACTGAAGCTTTCTGT. It codes for CASTRGNTEAFC.

This clonotype was found a few times. The chain recombines TRBV6-1 with TRBJ2-5, with D perhaps given as TRBD1 or TRBD2 (6 bases each). CDR1 MNHNS and CDR2 SASEGT come from the germline V gene. This CDR3 is 12 amino acids long. V lost 9 bases and J lost 4, with 12 bases in between. CDR3 bases: TGTGCCAGTAGGGGGGCCACAGAGACCCAGTACTTC. Amino acids: CASRGATETQYF.

This chain connects TRBV19 to TRBJ2-3, with D tentatively TRBD2 (5 bases). Looked up from germline, CDR1 is LNHDA and CDR2 is SQIVND (reference sequence). The CDR3 has 14 residues. The germline V and J ends were trimmed by 3 bases and 6 bases, with 13 bases remaining between them. CDR3 sequence (DNA): TGTGCCAGTAGTATTCGACGGGGAGCGGATACGCAGTATTTT. Translation: CASSIRRGADTQYF. Full variable domain (missing parts from reference TRBV19 and TRBJ2-3): DGGITQSPKYLFRKEGQNVTLSCEQNLNHDAMYWYRQDPGQGLRLIYYSQIVNDFQKGDIAEGYSVSREKKESFPLTVTSAQKNPTAFYLCASSIRRGADTQYFGPGTRLTVL.

This clonotype showed up many times. This chain connects TRBV6-2 or TRBV6-3 to TRBJ2-7; 11 nucleotides align to TRBD2. Trimming removed 0 bases from V and 2 bases from J; junction bases left unmatched: 0. Per the germline V gene, CDR1 is MNHEY and CDR2 is SVGEGT. The CDR3 spans 15 residues. CDR3 in amino acids: CASSYSTSGTYEQYF. DNA for the CDR3: TGTGCCAGCAGTTACTCGACTAGCGGGACCTACGAGCAGTACTTC.

This clonotype was counted only a few times. A single base separates this from a much larger clone, so it may be a read error. In nucleotides, the CDR3 is TGTGCCAGCAGCTTAAGGGGACAGCAAGAGACCCAGTACTTC. Translating gives CASSLRGQQETQYF. This rearrangement joins TRBV5-8 to TRBJ2-5; 7 bases agree with TRBD1. V was pared by 2 bases and J by 2 bases, with 3 bases of the junction left unmatched. CDR1 is SGHTS and CDR2 is YDEGEE in the germline V gene. This CDR3 has 14 amino acids.

This clonotype was found many times. The chain combines TRBV27 with TRBJ2-3, with 9 bases that match TRBD1. The germline V gene has CDR1 MNHEY and CDR2 SMNVEV (reference sequence). The CDR3 sequence is 15 residues long. V shed 5 bases and J 4 bases; nucleotides not matched to a gene: 7. The DNA of the CDR3 is TGTGCCAGCAGTCCCGGACAGGGGAAGTCAGATACGCAGTATTTT. Protein sequence: CASSPGQGKSDTQYF.

This clonotype was picked up one time. The junction and the germline gene differ at one end; a read error may be behind it. The chain joins TRBV5-1 to TRBJ2-3, with TRBD1 as a possible D gene (6 bases). CDR1 is SGHRS, CDR2 YFSETQ, per germline. This CDR3 is built from 14 residues. The CDR3 nucleotides are TGTGCCAGCAGCTTTGGCACAGGGCTAGATACGCAGTATTTT. Its translation: CASSFGTGLDTQYF.

For this clonotype: This CDR3 is missing its conserved last phenylalanine or tryptophan, likely due to a read error. The chain combines TRBV5-1 with TRBJ2-7; 7 bases fit TRBD1. The germline V gene has CDR1 SGHRS and CDR2 YFSETQ. The CDR3 has 13 amino acids. Trimming removed 0 bases from V and 5 bases from J; junction bases left unmatched: 2. DNA of the CDR3: TGCGCCAGCAGCTTGGGACAGGGTCACGAGCAGTACTAC. Amino acid sequence: CASSLGQGHEQYY.

This clonotype was detected ten times or more. This chain connects TRBV12-3 or TRBV12-4 to TRBJ2-7; D may be TRBD2 (5 bases). The CDR3 length is 12 residues. The ends were cut back, 5 bases at V and 9 bases at J, with 14 bases in the middle. The CDR3 protein is CASSAAAGVQYF. CDR3 DNA: TGTGCCAGCAGTGCCGCTGCGGGCGTGCAGTACTTC.

This clonotype appeared many times. The chain couples TRBV6-2 or TRBV6-3 to TRBJ1-4; unclear D gene. Trimming left V 0 bases short and J 7 bases short, with 15 bases between. The CDR3 sequence is 16 residues long. Germline values: CDR1 MNHEY, CDR2 SVGEGT. CDR3 nucleotide sequence: TGTGCCAGCAGTTACTCGACGGACTATTTGAGTGAAAAACTGTTTTTT. Its protein product is CASSYSTDYLSEKLFF.

This chain connects TRBV7-9 to TRBJ2-1, with D possibly being TRBD2 (5 bases). Trimming pared 5 bases from V and 10 bases from J, leaving 12 bases between. CDR1 is SEHNR and CDR2 is FQNEAQ in the germline V gene (reference sequence). This CDR3 has 12 amino acids. CDR3 loop: CASSVSGFEQFF. CDR3 bases: TGTGCCAGCAGCGTGAGCGGATTCGAGCAGTTCTTC.

Points on this clonotype: Possible read error: a much larger clone is one base away. The chain links TRBV20-1 to TRBJ2-2; the match to TRBD2 covers 10 bases. There are 14 residues in the CDR3. Per germline, CDR1 DFQATT and CDR2 SNEGSKA (reference sequence). The CDR3 DNA reads as TGCAGTGCTAGACTAGCGGGGGACACCGCGGAGCTGTTTTTT. Translating gives CSARLAGDTAELFF.

This clonotype was counted at least ten times. V and J are TRBV13 and TRBJ1-2, with D maybe TRBD1 (5 bases). The CDR3 is 14 residues long. From germline, CDR1 is PRHDT and CDR2 FYEKMQ (reference sequence). Trimming cost V 5 bases and J 4 bases, with 14 bases left between them. The DNA of the CDR3 is TGTGCCAGCAGCCCCGCCAGGGTACGCTATGGCTACACCTTC. Its translation is CASSPARVRYGYTF. Full variable domain (rest looked up from reference TRBV13 and TRBJ1-2): AAGVIQSPRHLIKEKRETATLKCYPIPRHDTVYWYQQGPGQDPQFLISFYEKMQSDKGSIPDRFSAQQFSDYHSELNMSSLELGDSALYFCASSPARVRYGYTFGSGTRLTVV.

This chain connects TRBV20-1 to TRBJ1-5, with 8 positions matching TRBD1. V was clipped by 4 bases and J by 2 bases; unmatched bases: 10. CDR1 DFQATT and CDR2 SNEGSKA come from the germline V gene (reference sequence). CDR3 size: 16 residues. The CDR3: CSAISDRGNGNQPQHF. Written as DNA, the CDR3 is TGCAGTGCTATAAGCGACAGGGGTAATGGCAATCAGCCCCAGCATTTT.

The gene calls are TRBV20-1 and TRBJ1-4, with D possibly being TRBD1 (5 bases). Germline loops: CDR1 DFQATT, CDR2 SNEGSKA (reference sequence). CDR3 length: 14 amino acids. V was shortened by 5 bases and J by 7 bases, with 17 bases between the two germline ends. DNA for the CDR3: TGCAGTGCTTCTAGACTGTGGGACGGTGAAAAACTGTTTTTT. It yields the protein CSASRLWDGEKLFF.

This chain uses TRBV5-1 with TRBJ2-7; D perhaps matches TRBD1 (6 bases). Germline V gene sequence: CDR1 SGHRS, CDR2 YFSETQ. This CDR3 region has 11 residues. V was cut by 1 base and J by 7 bases, with 6 bases left in between. The CDR3 DNA reads as TGCGCCAGCAGCTTGAGGGGGGAGCAGTACTTC. It yields the protein CASSLRGEQYF. Full variable domain (outside the CDR3, taken from reference TRBV5-1 and TRBJ2-7): KAGVTQTPRYLIKTRGQQVTLSCSPISGHRSVSWYQQTPGQGLQFLFEYFSETQRNKGNFPGRFSGRQFSNSRSEMNVSTLELGDSALYLCASSLRGEQYFGPGTRLTVT.

V and J are TRBV13 and TRBJ1-6; D is ambiguous. Germline CDR1 reads PRHDT; CDR2 reads FYEKMQ (reference sequence). This CDR3 region has 11 residues. Trimming left V 5 bases short and J 7 bases short, with 3 bases between. The CDR3 loop reads CASSPNSPLHF. CDR3 nucleotide sequence: TGTGCCAGCAGCCCAAATTCACCCCTCCACTTT.

The chain recombines TRBV20-1 with TRBJ2-2; TRBD1 agrees at 10 bases. Germline CDR1 and CDR2: DFQATT and SNEGSKA (reference sequence). This CDR3 region has 15 residues. Trimming removed 0 bases from V and 8 bases from J; junction bases left unmatched: 6. The CDR3 region has the DNA TGCAGTGCTAGAGACCCGGGACAGGGGACTGGGGAGCTGTTTTTT. It translates to CSARDPGQGTGELFF.

By sample fraction, this clonotype is medium-sized. It may be a read error: a sequence one base away is much more abundant. The chain recombines TRBV6-5 with TRBJ2-1, with 10 bases fitting TRBD2. V trimming: 5 bases; J trimming: 6 bases; junction bases outside the gene matches: 7. Per the germline V gene, CDR1 is MNHEY and CDR2 is SVGAGI. The CDR3 covers 15 residues. CDR3 loop: CASSPLAGDFNEQFF. The CDR3 nucleotides are TGTGCCAGCAGTCCCCTAGCGGGAGATTTCAATGAGCAGTTCTTC.

This chain joins TRBV20-1 and TRBJ1-2, with D perhaps matching TRBD1 (5 bases). CDR3 length: 14 residues. The germline V gene encodes CDR1 DFQATT and CDR2 SNEGSKA (reference sequence). V was trimmed by 5 bases and J by 3 bases, leaving 16 bases between them. In nucleotides, the CDR3 is TGCAGTGCTGGACGTTGGGGCGGCGACTATGGCTACACCTTC. Translated, it gives CSAGRWGGDYGYTF.